This section outlines one TCR beta chain sequence together with its context. The CDR3 spans 16 residues. Trimming left V 6 bases short and J 4 bases short, with 21 bases between. This specimen comes from a study of CD8 T cells in Susac syndrome. Sequencing of TCR beta was carried out in blood CD8+ and CD4+ T cells. The CD8+ and CD4+ T cells were negatively isolated, with the TEMRA cells enriched by FACS. With random hexamers, roughly 0.45 to 1 ug RNA was reverse transcribed. Amplification of TCR beta CDR3 was carried out by immunoSEQ multiplex PCR, which covered 54 Vbeta and 13 Jbeta segments. A single record per CDR3 protein comes from TCRdb applying MiXCR to the immunoSEQ multiplex PCR reads. The data show under 200,000 distinct CDR3 sequences, with approximately 95% seen just once and 0.15% to 0.2% held by the top ten.

The clonotype comes from a human donor with multiple sclerosis. Sequencing used CD8+ T cells from PBMCs. The chain has TRBV12-3 or TRBV12-4 and TRBJ1-2; possibly TRBD1 for D (5 bases). The CDR3 loop reads CASSPRLDTIIYGYTF. The CDR3 region has the DNA TGTGCCAGCAGCCCCCGACTGGACACGATTATCTATGGCTACACCTTC.